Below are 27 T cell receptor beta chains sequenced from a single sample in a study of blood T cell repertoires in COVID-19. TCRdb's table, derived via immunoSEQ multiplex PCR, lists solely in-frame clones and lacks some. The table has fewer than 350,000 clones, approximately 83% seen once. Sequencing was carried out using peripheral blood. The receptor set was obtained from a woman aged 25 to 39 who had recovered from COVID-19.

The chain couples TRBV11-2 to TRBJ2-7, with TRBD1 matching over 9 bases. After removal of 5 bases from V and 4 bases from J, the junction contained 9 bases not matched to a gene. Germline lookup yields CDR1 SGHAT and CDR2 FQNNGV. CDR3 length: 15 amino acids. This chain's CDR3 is CASSQRQGGFYEQYF. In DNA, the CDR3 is TGTGCCAGCAGCCAAAGACAGGGGGGTTTTTACGAGCAGTACTTC.

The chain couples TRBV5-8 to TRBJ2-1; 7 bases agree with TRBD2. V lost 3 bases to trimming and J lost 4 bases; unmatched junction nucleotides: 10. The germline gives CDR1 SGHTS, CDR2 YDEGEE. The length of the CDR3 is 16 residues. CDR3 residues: CASSYPLASYYNEQFF. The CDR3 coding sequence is TGTGCCAGCAGCTACCCACTAGCGAGTTATTACAATGAGCAGTTCTTC.

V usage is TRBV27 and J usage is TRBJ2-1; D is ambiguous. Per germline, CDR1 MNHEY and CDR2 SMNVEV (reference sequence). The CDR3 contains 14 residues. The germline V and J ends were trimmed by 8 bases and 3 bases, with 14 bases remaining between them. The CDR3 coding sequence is TGTGCCAGCCGTCAAGAGATCGGCTACAATGAGCAGTTCTTC. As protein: CASRQEIGYNEQFF.

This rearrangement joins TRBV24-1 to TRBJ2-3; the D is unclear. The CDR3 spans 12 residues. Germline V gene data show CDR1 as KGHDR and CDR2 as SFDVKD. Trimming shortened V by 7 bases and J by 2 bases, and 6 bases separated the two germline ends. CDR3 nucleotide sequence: TGTGCCACCAGCTCCCCCACAGATACGCAGTATTTT. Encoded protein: CATSSPTDTQYF.

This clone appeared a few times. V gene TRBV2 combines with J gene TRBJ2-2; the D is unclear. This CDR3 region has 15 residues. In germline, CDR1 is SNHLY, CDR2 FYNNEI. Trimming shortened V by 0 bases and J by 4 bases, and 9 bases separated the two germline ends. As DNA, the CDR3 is TGTGCCAGCAGTGAAGCGAGAGGCACCACCGGGGAGCTGTTTTTT. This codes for CASSEARGTTGELFF.

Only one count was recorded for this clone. CDR3: CASSPREGRRNTEAFF. CDR3 DNA sequence: TGTGCCAGCAGCCCTAGGGAGGGACGGCGGAACACTGAAGCTTTCTTT. The chain carries TRBV7-9 and TRBJ1-1, with D possibly matching TRBD1 (5 bases). There are 16 residues in the CDR3. Between the trimmed V and J ends, which lost 5 bases and 1 base, there was a span of 17 bases. The germline V gene encodes CDR1 SEHNR and CDR2 FQNEAQ (reference sequence).

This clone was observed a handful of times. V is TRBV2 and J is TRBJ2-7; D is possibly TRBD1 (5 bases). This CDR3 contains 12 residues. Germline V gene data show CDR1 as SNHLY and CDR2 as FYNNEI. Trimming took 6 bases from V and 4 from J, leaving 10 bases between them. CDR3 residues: CASRIDSYEQYF. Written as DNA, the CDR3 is TGTGCCAGCAGGATCGACAGTTACGAGCAGTACTTC.

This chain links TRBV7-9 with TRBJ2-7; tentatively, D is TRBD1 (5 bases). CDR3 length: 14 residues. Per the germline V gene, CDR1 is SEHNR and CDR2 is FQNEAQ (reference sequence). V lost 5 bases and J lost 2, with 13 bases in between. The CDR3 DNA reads TGTGCCAGCAGCCAGGGCCTTGTACCCTACGAGCAGTACTTC. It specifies CASSQGLVPYEQYF.

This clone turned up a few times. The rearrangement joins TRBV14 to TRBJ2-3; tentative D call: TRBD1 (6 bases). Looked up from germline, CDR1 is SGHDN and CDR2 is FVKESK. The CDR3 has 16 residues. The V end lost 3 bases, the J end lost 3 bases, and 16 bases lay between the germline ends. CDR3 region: CASSQIPGASTDTQYF. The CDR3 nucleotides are TGTGCCAGCAGCCAGATTCCAGGGGCATCGACAGATACGCAGTATTTT.

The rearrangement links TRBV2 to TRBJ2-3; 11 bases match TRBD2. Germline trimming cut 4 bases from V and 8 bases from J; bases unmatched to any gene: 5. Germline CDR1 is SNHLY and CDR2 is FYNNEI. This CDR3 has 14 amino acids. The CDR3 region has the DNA TGTGCCAGCAGTGGACCGGGACTAGCGGTTACGCAGTATTTT. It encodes CASSGPGLAVTQYF. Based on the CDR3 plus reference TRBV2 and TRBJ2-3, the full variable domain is EPEVTQTPSHQVTQMGQEVILRCVPISNHLYFYWYRQILGQKVEFLVSFYNNEISEKSEIFDDQFSVERPDGSNFTLKIRSTKLEDSAMYFCASSGPGLAVTQYFGPGTRLTVL.

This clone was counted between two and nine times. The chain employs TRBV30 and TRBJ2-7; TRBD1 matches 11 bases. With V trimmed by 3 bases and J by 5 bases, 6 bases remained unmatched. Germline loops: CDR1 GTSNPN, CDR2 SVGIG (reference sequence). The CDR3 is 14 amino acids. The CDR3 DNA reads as TGTGCCTGGAGCCCGGGACAGGGGGGTAACGAGCAGTACTTC. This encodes CAWSPGQGGNEQYF.

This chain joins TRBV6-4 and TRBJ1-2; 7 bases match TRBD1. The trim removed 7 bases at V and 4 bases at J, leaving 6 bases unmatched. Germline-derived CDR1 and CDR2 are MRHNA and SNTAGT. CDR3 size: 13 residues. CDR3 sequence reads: CASTGDSPYGYTF. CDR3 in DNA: TGTGCCAGCACTGGGGACAGTCCCTATGGCTACACCTTC.

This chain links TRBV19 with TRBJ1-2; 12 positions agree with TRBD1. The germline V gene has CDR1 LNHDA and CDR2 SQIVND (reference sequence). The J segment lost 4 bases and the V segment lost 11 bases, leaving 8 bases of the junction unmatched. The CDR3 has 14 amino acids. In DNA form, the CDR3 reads TGTGCCGGCCGTCGGGGACAGGGGGCCTATGGCTACACCTTC. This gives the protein CAGRRGQGAYGYTF. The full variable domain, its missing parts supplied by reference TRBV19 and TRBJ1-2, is DGGITQSPKYLFRKEGQNVTLSCEQNLNHDAMYWYRQDPGQGLRLIYYSQIVNDFQKGDIAEGYSVSREKKESFPLTVTSAQKNPTAFYLCAGRRGQGAYGYTFGSGTRLTVV.

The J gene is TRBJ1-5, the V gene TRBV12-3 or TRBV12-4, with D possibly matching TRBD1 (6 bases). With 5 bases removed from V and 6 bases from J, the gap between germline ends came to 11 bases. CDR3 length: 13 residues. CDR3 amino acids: CASSAGQRQPQHF. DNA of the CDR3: TGTGCCAGCAGTGCCGGACAGCGTCAGCCCCAGCATTTT.

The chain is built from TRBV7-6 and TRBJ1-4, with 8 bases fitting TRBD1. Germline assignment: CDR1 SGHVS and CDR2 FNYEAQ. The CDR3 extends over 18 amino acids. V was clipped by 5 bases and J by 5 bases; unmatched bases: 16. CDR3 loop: CASSQDRDQASINEKLFF. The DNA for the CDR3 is TGTGCCAGCAGCCAGGACAGGGACCAAGCCTCCATAAATGAAAAACTGTTTTTT. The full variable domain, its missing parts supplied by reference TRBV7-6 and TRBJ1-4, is GAGVSQSPRYKVTKRGQDVALRCDPISGHVSLYWYRQALGQGPEFLTYFNYEAQQDKSGLPNDRFSAERPEGSISTLTIQRTEQRDSAMYRCASSQDRDQASINEKLFFGSGTQLSVL.

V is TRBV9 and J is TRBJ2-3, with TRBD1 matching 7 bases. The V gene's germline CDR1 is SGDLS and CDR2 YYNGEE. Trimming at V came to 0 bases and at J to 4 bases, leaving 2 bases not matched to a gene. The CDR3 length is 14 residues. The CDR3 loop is CASSVGGGPDTQYF. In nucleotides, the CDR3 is TGTGCCAGCAGCGTAGGAGGGGGCCCAGATACGCAGTATTTT.

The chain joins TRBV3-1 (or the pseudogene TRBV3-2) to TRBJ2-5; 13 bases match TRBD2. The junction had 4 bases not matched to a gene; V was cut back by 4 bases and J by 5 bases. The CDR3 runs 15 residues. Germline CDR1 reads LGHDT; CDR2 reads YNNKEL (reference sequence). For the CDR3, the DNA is TGTGCCAGCAGCCTAACGGGACTAGCGGGGGAGACCCAGTACTTC. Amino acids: CASSLTGLAGETQYF.

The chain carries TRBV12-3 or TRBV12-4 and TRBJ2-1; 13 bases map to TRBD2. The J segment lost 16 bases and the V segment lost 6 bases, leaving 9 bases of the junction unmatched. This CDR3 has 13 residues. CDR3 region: CASRDGLAGERFF. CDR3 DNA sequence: TGTGCCAGCAGGGACGGACTAGCGGGAGAGCGCTTCTTC.

CDR3 DNA sequence: TGTGCCATGACGAGGGACAGGGACCTCTCTGGGGCCAACGTCCTGACTTTC. Protein: CAMTRDRDLSGANVLTF. V gene TRBV10-3 combines with J gene TRBJ2-6, with 9 bases aligning to TRBD1. The V gene end was trimmed by 9 bases and the J gene end by 0 bases; junction bases not matched to a gene: 9. CDR3 length: 17 amino acids. CDR1 and CDR2 (germline): ENHRY, SYGVKD.

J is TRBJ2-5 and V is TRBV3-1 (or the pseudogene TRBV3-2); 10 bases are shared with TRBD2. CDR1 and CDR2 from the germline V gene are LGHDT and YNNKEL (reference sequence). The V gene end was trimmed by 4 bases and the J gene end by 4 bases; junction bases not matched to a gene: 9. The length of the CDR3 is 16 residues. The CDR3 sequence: CASSPGLANGRETQYF. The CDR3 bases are TGTGCCAGCAGCCCGGGACTAGCGAACGGCCGAGAGACCCAGTACTTC.

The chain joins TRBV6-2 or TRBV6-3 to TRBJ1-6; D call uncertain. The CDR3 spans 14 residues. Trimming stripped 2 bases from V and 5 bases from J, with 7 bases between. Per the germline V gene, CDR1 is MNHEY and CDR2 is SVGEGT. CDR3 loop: CASSYRRDNSPLHF. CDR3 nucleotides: TGTGCCAGCAGTTACAGGCGGGATAATTCACCCCTCCACTTT.

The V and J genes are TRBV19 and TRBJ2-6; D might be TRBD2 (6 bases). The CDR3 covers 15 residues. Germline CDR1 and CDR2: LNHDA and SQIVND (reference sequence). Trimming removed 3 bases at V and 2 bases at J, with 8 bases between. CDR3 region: CASSMGLPGANVLTF. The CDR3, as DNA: TGTGCCAGTAGTATGGGACTCCCTGGGGCCAACGTCCTGACTTTC.

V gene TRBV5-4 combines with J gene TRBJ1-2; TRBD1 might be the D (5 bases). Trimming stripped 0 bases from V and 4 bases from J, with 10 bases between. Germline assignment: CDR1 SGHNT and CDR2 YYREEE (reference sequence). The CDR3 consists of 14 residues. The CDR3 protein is CASSLVGGSYGYTF. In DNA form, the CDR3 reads TGTGCCAGCAGCTTGGTTGGGGGGTCCTATGGCTACACCTTC.

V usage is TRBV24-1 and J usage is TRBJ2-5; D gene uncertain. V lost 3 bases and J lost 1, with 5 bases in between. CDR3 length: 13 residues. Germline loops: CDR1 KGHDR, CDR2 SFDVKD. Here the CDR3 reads CATSDGSQETQYF. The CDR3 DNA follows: TGTGCCACCAGTGATGGCAGCCAAGAGACCCAGTACTTC.

The CDR3 here is CAISDPRTGDHNSPLHF. In nucleotides, the CDR3 is TGTGCCATCAGTGACCCGAGGACAGGGGACCATAATTCACCCCTCCACTTT. The J gene is TRBJ1-6, the V gene TRBV10-3; the match to TRBD1 covers 9 bases. With V trimmed by 3 bases and J by 5 bases, 8 bases remained unmatched. The length of the CDR3 is 17 residues. Germline loops: CDR1 ENHRY, CDR2 SYGVKD.

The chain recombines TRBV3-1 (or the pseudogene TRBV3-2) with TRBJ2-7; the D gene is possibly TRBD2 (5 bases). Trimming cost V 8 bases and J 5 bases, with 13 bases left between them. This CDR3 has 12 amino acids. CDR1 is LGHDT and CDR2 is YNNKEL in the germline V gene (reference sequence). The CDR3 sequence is CASGGYPNEQYF. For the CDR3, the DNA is TGTGCCAGCGGCGGGTATCCTAACGAGCAGTACTTC.

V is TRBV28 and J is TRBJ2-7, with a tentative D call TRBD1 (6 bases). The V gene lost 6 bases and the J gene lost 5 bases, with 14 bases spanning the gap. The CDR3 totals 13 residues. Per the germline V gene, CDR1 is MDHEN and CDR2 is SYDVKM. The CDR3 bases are TGTGCCAGCAGAGAGAACAGGGACCACGAGCAGTACTTC. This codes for CASRENRDHEQYF.